The 6 T cell receptor beta chains below come from one sample, sequenced in a study of tumor-infiltrating lymphocytes in oesophageal squamous cell carcinoma. TCRdb re-analysed the PCR reads in MiXCR, keeping a single row per CDR3 protein. There are about 6,000 distinct CDR3 sequences in the sample; more than 14% occur only once, and roughly 18% lies in the top ten. Sequencing was done on a sample of esophageal tumor tissue. The receptor source for this set is a male donor with esophageal squamous cell carcinoma.

In its sample, this clonotype was seen many times. This sequence joins TRBV19 and TRBJ2-7; 9 bases align to TRBD1. Germline CDR1 reads LNHDA; CDR2 reads SQIVND (reference sequence). This CDR3 comprises 14 residues. Trimming took 8 bases from V and 4 from J; bases not matched to a gene: 9. The CDR3, as DNA: TGTGCCAGTGCCACCGGGACAGGGACTTACGAGCAGTACTTC. Translation gives CASATGTGTYEQYF.

This clonotype was seen many times. The conserved closing phenylalanine or tryptophan is absent in this CDR3, likely reflecting a read error. The limits of the CDR3 on the DNA are not certain, so only TCRdb's listed CDR3 is given. This chain joins TRBV7-2 and TRBJ2-7; TRBD2 was called by the table and not checked on the DNA. In germline, CDR1 is SGHTA, CDR2 FQGNSA. Including both end residues, the CDR3 is 14 amino acids long. This CDR3 is CASSPKGLGYTFGS.

This clonotype counts as medium-sized. J is TRBJ2-3 and V is TRBV12-3 or TRBV12-4; TRBD2 might be the D (5 bases). V was pared by 5 bases and J by 6 bases, with 15 bases between. The CDR3 covers 14 residues. In nucleotides, the CDR3 is TGTGCCAGCAGTCCCCGATTAGCGAGTGATACGCAGTATTTT. Protein product: CASSPRLASDTQYF.

By share of the sample, this clonotype is medium-sized. The chain links TRBV11-3 to TRBJ2-6; tentative D call: TRBD1 (5 bases). The V gene lost 10 bases and the J gene lost 0 bases, with 13 bases spanning the gap. Germline loops: CDR1 SGHNT, CDR2 YENEEA. This CDR3 comprises 15 residues. The CDR3 DNA is TGTGCCATCATGACAGTCATCTCTGGGGCCAACGTCCTGACTTTC. Protein: CAIMTVISGANVLTF. Looking up the rest from reference TRBV11-3 and TRBJ2-6 gives the full variable domain: EAGVVQSPRYKIIEKKQPVAFWCNPISGHNTLYWYLQNLGQGPELLIRYENEEAVDDSQLPKDRFSAERLKGVDSTLKIQPAELGDSAVYLCAIMTVISGANVLTFGAGSRLTVL.

This clonotype has only one observation. Lacking the conserved final phenylalanine or tryptophan, this CDR3 likely reflects a read error. The limits of the CDR3 on the DNA are not certain, so only TCRdb's listed CDR3 is given. The chain recombines TRBV7-6 with TRBJ2-7; the listed D gene, TRBD2, was not tested against the DNA. The CDR3 numbers 15 amino acids, ends counted. Germline V gives CDR1 SGHVS, CDR2 FNYEAQ. The CDR3: CVSSVGLYNEQFFGS.

Relative to its sample, this clonotype is medium-sized. The chain links TRBV7-9 to TRBJ2-2; D uncertain. CDR1 and CDR2 from the germline V gene are SEHNR and FQNEAQ (reference sequence). The V end lost 1 base, the J end lost 0 bases, and 6 bases lay between the germline ends. The CDR3 is 15 residues long. The CDR3 coding sequence is TGTGCCAGCAGCTTAGTAGCACCGAACACCGGGGAGCTGTTTTTT. As protein: CASSLVAPNTGELFF.